The source of this T cell receptor beta chain is a study of T cell changes during pregnancy in multiple sclerosis. Only in-frame clones appear in the TCRdb table, and some are missing; sequencing was by immunoSEQ multiplex PCR. Here the sample spans about 44,000 clones, about nine tenths being singletons. CDR3 length: 16 residues. Germline trimming cut 3 bases from V and 3 bases from J; bases unmatched to any gene: 6. The germline V gene encodes CDR1 KGHSH and CDR2 LQKENI. Sequenced here: CD4+ T cells from peripheral blood mononuclear cells, sampled before pregnancy. The sequence came from a female donor with multiple sclerosis, enrolled in a pregnancy study. The chain links TRBV18 to TRBJ2-2; 8 nucleotides line up with TRBD1. CDR3 in amino acids: CASSPRQGADTGELFF. The CDR3 DNA sequence: TGTGCCAGCTCACCTCGCCAGGGGGCCGACACCGGGGAGCTGTTTTTT.